Listed below are T cell receptor beta chains from one sample, sequenced in a study of blood T cell repertoires in COVID-19. Profiling relied on immunoSEQ multiplex PCR, and the TCRdb table lists in-frame clones only, not all of them. The data contain hundreds of thousands of clones, around four fifths of them singletons. Sequencing was done on a sample of peripheral blood. The receptors were gathered from a woman aged 80 or older with acute or convalescent COVID-19. CDR3s include the opening cysteine and the closing phenylalanine or tryptophan. Each record gives: J gene, V gene, D gene, clone size, CDR3 DNA, CDR3 protein. A D gene is named only where the DNA matches it firmly. Expanded clones get a size class; other rows say once, few or many, or leave the size out.

>TRBJ2-7|TRBV19|TRBD1|.
TGTGCCAGTAGTCCACAACAGGGGGCTGGTAGTTACGAGCAGTACTTC
CASSPQQGAGSYEQYF
>TRBJ1-2|TRBV12-3/TRBV12-4|.|once
TGTGCCAGCAGTTTAAAGGAGGGCTACACCTTC
CASSLKEGYTF
>TRBJ2-2|TRBV6-6|.|once
TGTGCCAGCAGACGACCCGAAGGAGGCGACGCCGGGGAGCTGTTTTTT
CASRRPEGGDAGELFF
>TRBJ2-5|TRBV9|.|.
TGTGCCAGCAGCGTAGGGGAGGGGGGTACAGGGACCCAGTACTTC
CASSVGEGGTGTQYF
>TRBJ2-1|TRBV28|TRBD1|.
TGTGCCAGCACCTCGGACAGGGGGTCCTACAATGAGCAGTTCTTC
CASTSDRGSYNEQFF
>TRBJ2-1|TRBV7-9|TRBD1|.
TGTGCCAGCAGCTTAGTACGGGACAGGGGATACAATGAGCAGTTCTTC
CASSLVRDRGYNEQFF
>TRBJ1-5|TRBV19|TRBD1|.
TGTGCCAGTAAGGGGGACAGGGGTGGCAATCAGCCCCAGCATTTT
CASKGDRGGNQPQHF
>TRBJ1-2|TRBV6-5|TRBD1|.
TGTGCCAGCAGACCCGGACAGGGCTATGGCTACACCTTC
CASRPGQGYGYTF
>TRBJ2-2|TRBV19|.|.
TGTGCCAGTAGTTCAGGACAGAACACCGGGGAGCTGTTTTTT
CASSSGQNTGELFF
>TRBJ2-7|TRBV5-1|.|.
TGCGCCAGCAGCTCCGGCGGGACTCCCGAGCAGTACTTC
CASSSGGTPEQYF
>TRBJ1-4|TRBV5-1|TRBD1|few
TGCGCCAGCAGCCTAACTGGGACAGGGGTAAAACTGTTTTTT
CASSLTGTGVKLFF
>TRBJ1-4|TRBV19|TRBD1|.
TGTGCCAGTAGGGACAGGGGGAATGAAAAACTGTTTTTT
CASRDRGNEKLFF
>TRBJ1-2|TRBV5-6|TRBD1|.
TGTGCCAGCAGCCTCCAGGGGGCGCGGAACTATGGCTACACCTTC
CASSLQGARNYGYTF
>TRBJ1-2|TRBV7-2|.|.
TGTGCCAGCAGTTTTGAAGATATTCGGGGTACGAATAAAAGCTTC
CASSFEDIRGTNKSF
>TRBJ2-7|TRBV3-1/TRBV3-2|TRBD2|.
TGTGCCAGCAGCCGCAATCCCCTTACTAGCGGGGGGGCGTACGAGCAGTACTTC
CASSRNPLTSGGAYEQYF
>TRBJ2-7|TRBV19|TRBD1|.
TGTGCCAGTAGTATAGCTGGGACAGCCAGGATCTACGAGCAGTACTTC
CASSIAGTARIYEQYF
>TRBJ2-7|TRBV4-3|TRBD2|.
TGCGCCAGCAGCTCGTTAGCGGGAGGGTCCTACGAGCAGTACTTC
CASSSLAGGSYEQYF
>TRBJ2-1|TRBV18|.|.
TGTGCCAGCTCGATAGGGAGCCCCTACAATGAGCAGTTCTTC
CASSIGSPYNEQFF
>TRBJ1-5|TRBV19|TRBD1|few
TGTGCCAGTAGTATATATGGGACAGGGACGAGCAATCAGCCCCAGCATTTT
CASSIYGTGTSNQPQHF
>TRBJ1-1|TRBV11-3|.|.
TGTGCCAGCAGCTTAGATAGGTCAGACACCGATGAAGCTTTCTTT
CASSLDRSDTDEAFF
>TRBJ2-5|TRBV10-3|.|.
TGTGCCATCAGTGAGTCGAATGGGGCAGGAGAGACCCAGTACTTC
CAISESNGAGETQYF
>TRBJ2-1|TRBV3-1/TRBV3-2|TRBD2|.
TGTGCCAGCAGGGGACTAGCGGGATCGTCGTTCTTC
CASRGLAGSSFF
>TRBJ1-1|TRBV30|.|.
TGTGCCTGGATTCCCGGTGGGAACACTGAAGCTTTCTTT
CAWIPGGNTEAFF
>TRBJ1-1|TRBV7-8|TRBD1|.
TGTGCCAGCAGCCTGGACAGGGACAAGCGGGAATTTAGGCCGAACACTGAAGCTTTCTTT
CASSLDRDKREFRPNTEAFF
>TRBJ2-5|TRBV18|.|few
TGTGCCAGCTCACCACCTTGGGGCAGGGGTCAAGAGACCCAGTACTTC
CASSPPWGRGQETQYF
>TRBJ1-2|TRBV11-2|.|.
TGTGCCAGCAGCTTAGGGTCGGGGAATGGCTACACCTTC
CASSLGSGNGYTF
>TRBJ1-2|TRBV7-2|.|.
TGTGCCAGCAGCCAAGGACGGACTTCTGGGACCTTC
CASSQGRTSGTF
>TRBJ1-1|TRBV18|.|.
TGTGCCAGCTTCTTCCAGGGTGGAACTGAAGCTTTCTTT
CASFFQGGTEAFF
>TRBJ1-5|TRBV12-3/TRBV12-4|.|.
TGTGCCAGCAGTTTTTATCAGGGGCAGCCCCAGCATTTT
CASSFYQGQPQHF
>TRBJ2-3|TRBV19|.|few
TGTGCCAGTACCACTAGATCCGAAGGCACAGATACGCAGTATTTT
CASTTRSEGTDTQYF
>TRBJ2-7|TRBV4-2|.|.
TGTGCCAGCAGCCCCTCCGACACTGACTCCTACGAGCAGTACTTC
CASSPSDTDSYEQYF
>TRBJ1-5|TRBV4-2|.|.
TGTGCCAGCAGCCAGACCGAGAGGAGCAATCAGCCCCAGCATTTT
CASSQTERSNQPQHF
>TRBJ2-7|TRBV12-3/TRBV12-4|TRBD1|.
TGTGCCAGCAGGTTGACAGGGGGCTCCGAGCAGTACTTC
CASRLTGGSEQYF
>TRBJ1-1|TRBV6-5|.|.
TGTGCCAGCAGAACAGGGATTGGTACCTATTATGAAGCTTTCTTT
CASRTGIGTYYEAFF
>TRBJ1-5|TRBV9|.|.
TGTGCCAGCAGCGTAGCCGGACAGTACAATCAGCCCCAGCATTTT
CASSVAGQYNQPQHF
>TRBJ2-3|TRBV5-6|.|.
TGTGCCAGCAGCTTTAGGGGTTTCGGCACAGATACGCAGTATTTT
CASSFRGFGTDTQYF
>TRBJ2-7|TRBV20-1|.|.
TGCAGTGCTCGTGAAACAGGGAGGGGGTACGAGCAGTACTTC
CSARETGRGYEQYF
>TRBJ1-3|TRBV12-3/TRBV12-4|.|.
TGTGCCAGCAGGACAGGCTCTGGAAACACCATATATTTT
CASRTGSGNTIYF
>TRBJ2-1|TRBV5-8|.|.
TGTGCCAGCAGCTTGATCGGGAAGAGCTCCTACAATGAGCAGTTCTTC
CASSLIGKSSYNEQFF
>TRBJ2-7|TRBV5-1|TRBD2|.
TGCGCCAGCAGCCCTATAGCGGGACTCGACGAGCAGTACTTC
CASSPIAGLDEQYF
>TRBJ2-7|TRBV7-2|TRBD2|.
TGTGCCAGCAGCTATGGACTAGCGGGCGAGCAGTACTTC
CASSYGLAGEQYF
>TRBJ2-5|TRBV7-8|.|.
TGTGCCAGCAGCTTAGATCCAGCGGAAGAGACCCAGTACTTC
CASSLDPAEETQYF
>TRBJ2-4|TRBV5-3|.|.
TGTGCCAGAAGCCGCGGGTTACTAGCCAAAAACATTCAGTACTTC
CARSRGLLAKNIQYF
>TRBJ2-1|TRBV7-9|.|.
TGTGCCAGCAGCAGGGACCCTTACTACTATGAGCAGTTCTTC
CASSRDPYYYEQFF
>TRBJ2-1|TRBV7-2|.|.
TGTGCCAGCTGCCGGGAGCGGAACAATGAGCAGTTCTTC
CASCRERNNEQFF
>TRBJ2-7|TRBV6-2/TRBV6-3|.|.
TGTGCCAGCAGTTACTCAGGGGCGAGCTCCTACGAGCAGTACTTC
CASSYSGASSYEQYF
>TRBJ1-5|TRBV11-2|TRBD1|.
TGTGCCAGCAGCAAGACAGGGGCGGGCTCTCAGCCCCAGCATTTT
CASSKTGAGSQPQHF
>TRBJ1-3|TRBV7-3|.|.
TGTGCCAGCAGCTTAAACGAGAGAAACACCATATATTTT
CASSLNERNTIYF